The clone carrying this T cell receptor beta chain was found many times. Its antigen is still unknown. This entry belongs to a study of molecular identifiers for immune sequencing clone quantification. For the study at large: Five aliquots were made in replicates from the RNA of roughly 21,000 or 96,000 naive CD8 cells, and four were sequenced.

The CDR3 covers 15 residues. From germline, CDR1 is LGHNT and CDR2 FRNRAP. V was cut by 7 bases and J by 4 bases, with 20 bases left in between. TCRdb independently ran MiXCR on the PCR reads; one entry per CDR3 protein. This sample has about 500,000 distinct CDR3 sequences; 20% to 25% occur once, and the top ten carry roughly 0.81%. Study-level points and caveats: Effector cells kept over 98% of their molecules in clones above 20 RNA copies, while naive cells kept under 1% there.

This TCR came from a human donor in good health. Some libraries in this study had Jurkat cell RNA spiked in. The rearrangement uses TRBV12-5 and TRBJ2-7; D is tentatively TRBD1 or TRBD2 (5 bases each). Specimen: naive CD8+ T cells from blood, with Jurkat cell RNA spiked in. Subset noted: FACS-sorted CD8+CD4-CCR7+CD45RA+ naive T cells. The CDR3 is CASASAGQGVYEQYF. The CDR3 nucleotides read TGTGCTAGTGCCTCGGCCGGGCAGGGAGTTTACGAGCAGTACTTC.